A selection of T cell receptor beta chains follows, all from one sample in a study of blood T cell repertoires in COVID-19. Libraries were prepared by immunoSEQ multiplex PCR; TCRdb keeps only in-frame clonotypes and omits some of them. The data contain about 110,000 clones, 88% of them seen just once; the ten biggest clones take up roughly 2.5%. Sequencing was carried out using peripheral blood. These TCRs come from a human donor in a cohort sampled during active COVID-19. CDR3s include the opening cysteine and the closing phenylalanine or tryptophan. Fields, in order: V gene, D gene, J gene, CDR3 protein. D genes are given only for firm matches.

TRBV7-9,NA,TRBJ2-5,CASSPSDSMETQYF
TRBV6-6,NA,TRBJ1-1,CASSNLLNTEAFF
TRBV2,TRBD1,TRBJ2-1,CASKPGQGLSEQFF
TRBV19,NA,TRBJ2-6,CASSITGANVLTF
TRBV27,NA,TRBJ2-5,CASSLKGSETQYF
TRBV11-2,TRBD2,TRBJ2-5,CASSLDPNSGRALEETQYF
TRBV10-3,TRBD2,TRBJ2-3,CAISLGTSGADTQYF
TRBV3-1/TRBV3-2,TRBD2,TRBJ2-1,CASSRLAGEEQFF
TRBV29-1,NA,TRBJ2-5,CSVVKSGETQYF
TRBV9,NA,TRBJ2-2,CASSAGGTGELFF
TRBV30,NA,TRBJ2-3,CAWSAGIVGPDTQYF
TRBV28,NA,TRBJ1-6,CASRADSPLHF
TRBV6-5,NA,TRBJ1-1,CASSYSESMNTEAFF
TRBV11-2,NA,TRBJ1-6,CASSSIGPGKHSPLHF
TRBV4-2,TRBD1,TRBJ2-5,CASSQTGRGTGATAQETQYF
TRBV5-6,NA,TRBJ2-1,CASSWRGAGSFNEQFF
TRBV15,TRBD1,TRBJ2-1,CATSGQGASYNEQFF
TRBV6-5,TRBD2,TRBJ2-7,CASGLGTSGDYEQYF
TRBV19,TRBD1,TRBJ2-7,CASSIQGAGEQYF
TRBV7-3,NA,TRBJ1-1,CASSLTAANTEAFF
TRBV5-1,TRBD2,TRBJ2-7,CASSLEPGRAYEQYF
TRBV5-1,TRBD2,TRBJ2-1,CASSVQTSGVYNEQFF
TRBV6-1,NA,TRBJ1-5,CASSDDRIYAYSNQPQHF
TRBV12-3/TRBV12-4,TRBD2,TRBJ2-1,CASSYEGLAWGFF
TRBV27,NA,TRBJ1-1,CASWSGLSNTEAFF
TRBV10-3,NA,TRBJ1-1,CAIGGTSSEAFF
TRBV6-6,TRBD2,TRBJ2-5,CASSYWGGSQETQYF
TRBV7-8,NA,TRBJ2-7,CASSLYIGALGYEQYF
TRBV19,TRBD1,TRBJ1-2,CASTPSGQGHYGYTF
TRBV5-6,NA,TRBJ1-1,CASRPRGRTEAFF
TRBV25-1,NA,TRBJ1-4,CASSGEWALFF
TRBV6-5,NA,TRBJ2-3,CASGSTDTQYF
TRBV7-3,TRBD1,TRBJ2-3,CASSLMGQPTDTQYF
TRBV7-2,NA,TRBJ2-3,CASSSWRSTDTQYF
TRBV27,NA,TRBJ1-1,CASKRDTEAFF
TRBV2,NA,TRBJ2-7,CASMQYPYEQYF
TRBV15,NA,TRBJ2-3,CATSRDLDGVTDTQYF
TRBV7-3,NA,TRBJ2-3,CASSPDRDTQYF
TRBV5-1,TRBD1,TRBJ1-4,CASSLRTGVNEKLFF
TRBV4-1,TRBD1,TRBJ1-5,CASSQDQDRVRQPQHF